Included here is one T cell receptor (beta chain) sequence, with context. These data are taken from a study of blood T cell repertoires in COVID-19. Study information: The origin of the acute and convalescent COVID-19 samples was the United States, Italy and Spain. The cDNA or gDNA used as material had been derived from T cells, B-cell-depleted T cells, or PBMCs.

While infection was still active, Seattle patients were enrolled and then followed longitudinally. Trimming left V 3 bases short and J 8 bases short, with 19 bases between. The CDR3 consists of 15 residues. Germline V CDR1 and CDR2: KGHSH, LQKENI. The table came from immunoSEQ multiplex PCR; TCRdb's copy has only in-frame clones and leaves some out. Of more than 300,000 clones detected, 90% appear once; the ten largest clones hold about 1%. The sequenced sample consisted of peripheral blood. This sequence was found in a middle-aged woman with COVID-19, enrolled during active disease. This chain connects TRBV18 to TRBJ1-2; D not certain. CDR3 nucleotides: TGTGCCAGCTCACCTGCCGCGACCGCCGAGGTGGGCTACACCTTC. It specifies CASSPAATAEVGYTF.